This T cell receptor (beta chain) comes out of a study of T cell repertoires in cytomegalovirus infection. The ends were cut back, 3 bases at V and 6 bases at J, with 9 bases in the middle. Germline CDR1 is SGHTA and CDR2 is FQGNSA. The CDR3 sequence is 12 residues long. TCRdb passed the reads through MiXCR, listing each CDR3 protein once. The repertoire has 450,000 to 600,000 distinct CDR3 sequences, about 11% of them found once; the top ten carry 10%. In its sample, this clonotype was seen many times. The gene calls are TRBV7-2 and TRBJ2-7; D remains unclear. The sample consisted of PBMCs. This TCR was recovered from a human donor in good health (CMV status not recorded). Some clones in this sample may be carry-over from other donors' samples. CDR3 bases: TGTGCCAGCAGCTTTAGACCCTCCGAGCAGTACTTC. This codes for CASSFRPSEQYF.